A single sample gave rise to the 5 T cell receptor beta chains below, sequenced in a study of T-cell memory formation after mild COVID-19. TCRdb re-called the 5' RACE reads with MiXCR, one entry per CDR3 protein. The sample lists fewer than 350,000 distinct CDR3 sequences, 15% to 20% occurring once. Material: PBMCs or a T cell subset sorted from them (not recorded which). These receptors came from a young man who had mild COVID-19 (a few samples of this study predate the infection). Cell type and time point are not known.

The chain is built from TRBV19 and TRBJ2-5; 9 bases fit TRBD1. Germline V gives CDR1 LNHDA, CDR2 SQIVND (reference sequence). V shed 8 bases and J 4 bases; nucleotides not matched to a gene: 5. This CDR3 contains 13 residues. The CDR3 DNA follows: TGTGCCAGTGGGACAGGGAGAGGAGAGACCCAGTACTTC. It codes for CASGTGRGETQYF.

This clonotype came up many times. This chain connects TRBV10-3 to TRBJ1-1; tentative D call: TRBD1 (6 bases). CDR3 length: 16 residues. V was trimmed by 0 bases and J by 0 bases, leaving 11 bases between them. Germline CDR1 is ENHRY and CDR2 is SYGVKD. CDR3 amino acids: CAISESRTAMNTEAFF. The CDR3 DNA reads as TGTGCCATCAGTGAGTCCAGGACAGCGATGAACACTGAAGCTTTCTTT.

The V and J genes are TRBV14 and TRBJ1-1, with D uncertain. V was trimmed by 0 bases and J by 7 bases, leaving 9 bases between them. CDR3 length: 13 amino acids. The germline V gene has CDR1 SGHDN and CDR2 FVKESK. The CDR3 nucleotides are TGTGCCAGCAGCCAAGAAAACCGGTTTGAAGCTTTCTTT. It translates to CASSQENRFEAFF.

This clonotype was detected only a few times. V gene TRBV7-2 combines with J gene TRBJ1-5; 8 nucleotides match TRBD1. Germline V lookup: CDR1 SGHTA, CDR2 FQGNSA. Trimming cost V 5 bases and J 3 bases; bases outside gene matches: 6. The CDR3 totals 15 residues. Here the CDR3 reads CASSLGQGDNQPQHF. The CDR3, as DNA: TGTGCCAGCAGCCTTGGACAGGGTGACAATCAGCCCCAGCATTTT.

The chain recombines TRBV6-5 with TRBJ2-5; a weak D match, TRBD2 (5 bases). V lost 8 bases, J lost 2 bases, and 15 bases lay in between. Germline CDR1 is MNHEY and CDR2 is SVGAGI. CDR3 length: 14 amino acids. The CDR3 DNA sequence: TGTGCCAGCGGAGGTTTAGGACTGCAAGAGACCCAGTACTTC. Translated: CASGGLGLQETQYF.